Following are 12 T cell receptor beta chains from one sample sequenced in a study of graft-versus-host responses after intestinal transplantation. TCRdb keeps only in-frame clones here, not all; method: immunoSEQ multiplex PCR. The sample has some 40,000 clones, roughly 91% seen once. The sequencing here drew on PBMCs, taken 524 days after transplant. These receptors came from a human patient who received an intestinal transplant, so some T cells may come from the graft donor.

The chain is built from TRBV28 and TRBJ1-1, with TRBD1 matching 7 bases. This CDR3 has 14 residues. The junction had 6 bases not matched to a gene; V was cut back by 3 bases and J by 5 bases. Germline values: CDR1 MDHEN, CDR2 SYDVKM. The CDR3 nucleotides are TGTGCCAGCAGTTTTCCAGGGGGAAGGACTGAAGCTTTCTTT. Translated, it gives CASSFPGGRTEAFF.

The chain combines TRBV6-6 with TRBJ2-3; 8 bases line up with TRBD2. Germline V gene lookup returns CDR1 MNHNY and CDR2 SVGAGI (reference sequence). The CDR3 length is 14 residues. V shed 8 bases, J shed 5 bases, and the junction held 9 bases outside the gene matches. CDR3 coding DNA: TGTGCCAGCGGGAGCGGGAGAAGGGTAGATACGCAGTATTTT. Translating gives CASGSGRRVDTQYF.

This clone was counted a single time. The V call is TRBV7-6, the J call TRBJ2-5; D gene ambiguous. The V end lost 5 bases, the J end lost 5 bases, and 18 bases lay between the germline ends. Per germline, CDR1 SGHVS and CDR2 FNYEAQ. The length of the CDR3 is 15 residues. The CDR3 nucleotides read TGTGCCAGCAGCGACCAAGGAGAGGTCGTTGAGACCCAGTACTTC. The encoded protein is CASSDQGEVVETQYF.

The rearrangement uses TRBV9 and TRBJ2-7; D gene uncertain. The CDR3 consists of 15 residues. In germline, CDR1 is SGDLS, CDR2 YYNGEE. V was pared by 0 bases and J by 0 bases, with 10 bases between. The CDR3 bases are TGTGCCAGCAGCGTAGGACTCCTAAGCTCCTACGAGCAGTACTTC. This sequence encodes CASSVGLLSSYEQYF.

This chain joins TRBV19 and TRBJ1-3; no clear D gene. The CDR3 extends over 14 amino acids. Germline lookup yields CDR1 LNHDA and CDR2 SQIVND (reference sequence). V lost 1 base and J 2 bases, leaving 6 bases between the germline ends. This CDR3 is CASSIGTAGNTIYF. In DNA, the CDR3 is TGTGCCAGTAGTATAGGGACGGCTGGAAACACCATATATTTT.

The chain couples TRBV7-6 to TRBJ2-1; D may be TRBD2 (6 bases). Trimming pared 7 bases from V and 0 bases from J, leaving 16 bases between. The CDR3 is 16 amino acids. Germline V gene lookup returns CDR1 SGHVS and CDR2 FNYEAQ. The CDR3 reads CASTVAGPFSYNEQFF. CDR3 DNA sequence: TGTGCCAGCACAGTGGCGGGACCTTTCTCCTACAATGAGCAGTTCTTC. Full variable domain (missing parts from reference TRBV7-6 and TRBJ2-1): GAGVSQSPRYKVTKRGQDVALRCDPISGHVSLYWYRQALGQGPEFLTYFNYEAQQDKSGLPNDRFSAERPEGSISTLTIQRTEQRDSAMYRCASTVAGPFSYNEQFFGPGTRLTVL.

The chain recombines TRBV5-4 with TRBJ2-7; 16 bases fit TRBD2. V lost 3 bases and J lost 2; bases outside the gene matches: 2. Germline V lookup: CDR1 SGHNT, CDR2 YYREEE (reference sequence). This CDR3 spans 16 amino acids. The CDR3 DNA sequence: TGTGCCAGCAGCTCGGGGACTAGCGGGAGGGCCTACGAGCAGTACTTC. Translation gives CASSSGTSGRAYEQYF.

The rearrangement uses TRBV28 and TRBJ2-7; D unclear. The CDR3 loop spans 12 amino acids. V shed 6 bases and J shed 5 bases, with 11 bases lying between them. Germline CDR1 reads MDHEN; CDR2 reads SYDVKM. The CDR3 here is CASSHEAHEQYF. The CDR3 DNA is TGTGCCAGCAGCCACGAGGCTCACGAGCAGTACTTC.

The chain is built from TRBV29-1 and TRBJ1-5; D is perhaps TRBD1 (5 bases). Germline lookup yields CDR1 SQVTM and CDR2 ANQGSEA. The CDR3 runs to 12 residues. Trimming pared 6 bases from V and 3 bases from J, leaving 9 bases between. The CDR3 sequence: CSVGTPNQPQHF. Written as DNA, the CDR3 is TGCAGCGTGGGGACGCCCAATCAGCCCCAGCATTTT.

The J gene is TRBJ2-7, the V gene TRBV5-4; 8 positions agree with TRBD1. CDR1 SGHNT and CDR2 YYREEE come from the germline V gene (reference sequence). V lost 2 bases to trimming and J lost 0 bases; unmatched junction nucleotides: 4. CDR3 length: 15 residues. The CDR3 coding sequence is TGTGCCAGCAGCTTAGGGACAGGACACTCCTACGAGCAGTACTTC. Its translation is CASSLGTGHSYEQYF.

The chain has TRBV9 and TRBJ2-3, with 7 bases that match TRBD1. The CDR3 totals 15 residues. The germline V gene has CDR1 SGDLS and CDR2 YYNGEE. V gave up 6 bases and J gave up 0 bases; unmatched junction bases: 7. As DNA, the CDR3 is TGTGCCAGCAACAGGGGTGACATTAGCACAGATACGCAGTATTTT. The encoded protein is CASNRGDISTDTQYF.

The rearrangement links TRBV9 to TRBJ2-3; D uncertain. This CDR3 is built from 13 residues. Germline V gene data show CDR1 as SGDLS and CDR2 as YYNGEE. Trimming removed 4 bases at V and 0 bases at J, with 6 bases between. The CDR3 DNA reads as TGTGCCAGCAGCACCCAAAGCACAGATACGCAGTATTTT. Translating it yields CASSTQSTDTQYF.